The rows below give T cell receptor beta chains drawn from one sample of a study of blood T cell repertoires in COVID-19. The repertoire was sequenced with immunoSEQ multiplex PCR; TCRdb's copy has only in-frame clones and lacks some. The sample contains about 140,000 clones, approximately 80% of which appear only once. Sequenced input: peripheral blood. Receptors originate from a human donor in a cohort sampled during active COVID-19. Each CDR3 is given with its conserved first and last residue. A D gene is named only where the DNA matches it firmly. Some rows mark clone size as missing; the rest say once, few, many or name a class of expanded clone.

D gene: NA; J gene: TRBJ1-5; V gene: TRBV6-5; clone size: NA; CDR3 length: 14; CDR3 DNA: TGTGCCGCGGCGGAGGCTCAGAGCAATCAGCCCCAGCATTTT; CDR3 protein: CAAAEAQSNQPQHF
D gene: NA; J gene: TRBJ2-6; V gene: TRBV19; clone size: NA; CDR3 length: 17; CDR3 DNA: TGTGCCAGTAGTATAGGGGTAACAGGTACTGGGGCCAACGTCCTGACTTTC; CDR3 protein: CASSIGVTGTGANVLTF
D gene: TRBD2; J gene: TRBJ2-1; V gene: TRBV12-5; clone size: few; CDR3 length: 18; CDR3 DNA: TGTGCTAGTGGTTTGGCAGGACTAGCGGGGAGCTCCTACAATGAGCAGTTCTTC; CDR3 protein: CASGLAGLAGSSYNEQFF
D gene: NA; J gene: TRBJ1-1; V gene: TRBV5-1; clone size: NA; CDR3 length: 14; CDR3 DNA: TGCGCCAGCAGCTTGGAAAGGGGATCCCCTGAAGCTTTCTTT; CDR3 protein: CASSLERGSPEAFF
D gene: NA; J gene: TRBJ2-7; V gene: TRBV6-5; clone size: NA; CDR3 length: 15; CDR3 DNA: TGTGCCAGCAGTCTTACGGGGGTGAGGGACTACGAGCAGTACTTC; CDR3 protein: CASSLTGVRDYEQYF
D gene: TRBD2; J gene: TRBJ2-1; V gene: TRBV6-4; clone size: NA; CDR3 length: 15; CDR3 DNA: TGTGCCAGCAGTTCGCTAGCGGGGGAGGACAATGAGCAGTTCTTC; CDR3 protein: CASSSLAGEDNEQFF
D gene: NA; J gene: TRBJ2-7; V gene: TRBV30; clone size: many; CDR3 length: 19; CDR3 DNA: TGTGCCTGGAGTGATAGCCCCTTTGTTCCCACTTCAGAGTCCTACGAGCAGTACTTC; CDR3 protein: CAWSDSPFVPTSESYEQYF
D gene: NA; J gene: TRBJ1-2; V gene: TRBV12-3/TRBV12-4; clone size: NA; CDR3 length: 13; CDR3 DNA: TGTGCCAGCAGTTTAGCGACAGATTACGGCTACACCTTC; CDR3 protein: CASSLATDYGYTF
D gene: TRBD2; J gene: TRBJ2-5; V gene: TRBV5-4; clone size: NA; CDR3 length: 13; CDR3 DNA: TGTGCCAGCAGTGGCGGGGGGCGGGAGACCCAGTACTTC; CDR3 protein: CASSGGGRETQYF
D gene: NA; J gene: TRBJ1-1; V gene: TRBV5-1; clone size: NA; CDR3 length: 13; CDR3 DNA: TGCGCCAGCAGCTTGCAAGGGGAACGGACAGCTTTCTTT; CDR3 protein: CASSLQGERTAFF
D gene: NA; J gene: TRBJ1-1; V gene: TRBV12-3/TRBV12-4; clone size: NA; CDR3 length: 12; CDR3 DNA: TGTGCCAGCAGTTTTTGGGAGACTGAAGCTTTCTTT; CDR3 protein: CASSFWETEAFF
D gene: NA; J gene: TRBJ2-7; V gene: TRBV19; clone size: NA; CDR3 length: 14; CDR3 DNA: TGTGCCAGTAGGGCAGGGGCTTATTCCTACGAGCAGTACTTC; CDR3 protein: CASRAGAYSYEQYF
D gene: TRBD2; J gene: TRBJ2-3; V gene: TRBV11-2; clone size: NA; CDR3 length: 18; CDR3 DNA: TGTGCCAGCAGCTTAGGGTTTCCTAGCGGGGGGGCCGGAGATACGCAGTATTTT; CDR3 protein: CASSLGFPSGGAGDTQYF
D gene: TRBD1; J gene: TRBJ2-7; V gene: TRBV7-9; clone size: once; CDR3 length: 15; CDR3 DNA: TGTGCCAGCAGCTGGCTGACAGGGGGTCTGGACGAGCAGTACTTC; CDR3 protein: CASSWLTGGLDEQYF
D gene: NA; J gene: TRBJ2-2; V gene: TRBV2; clone size: NA; CDR3 length: 12; CDR3 DNA: TGTGCCAGCAGCAGGGAATTCGGGGAGCTGTTTTTT; CDR3 protein: CASSREFGELFF
D gene: TRBD2; J gene: TRBJ2-5; V gene: TRBV6-5; clone size: once; CDR3 length: 14; CDR3 DNA: TGTGCCAGCAGTTACGGGGGGGACCAAGAGACCCAGTACTTC; CDR3 protein: CASSYGGDQETQYF
D gene: TRBD2; J gene: TRBJ2-1; V gene: TRBV7-2; clone size: NA; CDR3 length: 15; CDR3 DNA: TGTGCCAGCAGCTTTTTCCTAGCGGGGGGCAATGAGCAGTTCTTC; CDR3 protein: CASSFFLAGGNEQFF
D gene: TRBD2; J gene: TRBJ2-1; V gene: TRBV27; clone size: NA; CDR3 length: 15; CDR3 DNA: TGTGCCAGCACCATGTCCGGGACTAGCGTCAATGAGCAGTTCTTC; CDR3 protein: CASTMSGTSVNEQFF